The rows below give T cell receptor beta chains drawn from one sample of a study of beta chain features in type 1 diabetes. Sequencing was performed with immunoSEQ multiplex PCR; in TCRdb, only in-frame clones are kept and a portion is missing. The sample includes hundreds of thousands of clones, about an eighth of them seen just once. Sequencing used naive CD4+ T cells from blood. The receptors were sampled from a man between 18 and 29 years old with type 1 diabetes. The CDR3 runs from the conserved cysteine through the conserved F or W. The D gene is left open where the match is weak. Expanded clones get a size class; other rows say once, few or many, or leave the size out.

TRBV25-1	few	.	TRBJ2-6	TGTGCCAGCAGTGCCTCTGGGCAGGCCTTCTCTGGGGCCAACGTCCTGACTTTC	CASSASGQAFSGANVLTF
TRBV11-3	.	.	TRBJ2-1	TGTGCCAGCAGCTCGGGGGGCTCGCACAATGAGCAGTTCTTC	CASSSGGSHNEQFF
TRBV7-6	few	.	TRBJ2-3	TGTGCCAGCAGTGCTAGCTGGCAAGATACGCAGTATTTT	CASSASWQDTQYF
TRBV5-1	.	.	TRBJ2-3	TGCGCCAGCAGCTTGGACACCAGCACAGATACGCAGTATTTT	CASSLDTSTDTQYF
TRBV9	.	.	TRBJ2-5	TGTGCCAGCAGCGGAATAGGGGGTTCGGAGACCCAGTACTTC	CASSGIGGSETQYF
TRBV7-9	few	.	TRBJ1-1	TGTGCCAGCAGCTTAGGCGCGCAGGGACGCACTGAAGCTTTCTTT	CASSLGAQGRTEAFF
TRBV9	few	.	TRBJ2-6	TGTGCCAGCAGTGACCCTTCCTGGCGGGACGGCGCCTCTGGGGCCAACGTCCTGACTTTC	CASSDPSWRDGASGANVLTF
TRBV18	.	.	TRBJ1-4	TGTGCCAGCTCACCAGGAGTTACTAATGAAAAACTGTTTTTT	CASSPGVTNEKLFF
TRBV5-1	.	.	TRBJ1-1	TGCGCCAGCAGCCCCTGGGACTTGAACACTGAAGCTTTCTTT	CASSPWDLNTEAFF
TRBV30	.	.	TRBJ2-5	TGTGCCTGGAGGTACGGGACGGAGACCCAGTACTTC	CAWRYGTETQYF
TRBV7-9	few	.	TRBJ2-7	TGTGCCAGCAGCTCGACCCGCTACGAGCAGTACTTC	CASSSTRYEQYF
TRBV30	few	.	TRBJ1-1	TGTGCCTGGAGTGTTGGGGCCAGTGACACTGAAGCTTTCTTT	CAWSVGASDTEAFF
TRBV19	few	.	TRBJ1-1	TGTGCCAGTAGTATCTTAGGGGTTTTAACTGAAGCTTTCTTT	CASSILGVLTEAFF
TRBV2	.	TRBD1	TRBJ1-1	TGTGCCAGCACCACGACAGGGGGTAACACTGAAGCTTTCTTT	CASTTTGGNTEAFF
TRBV27	.	.	TRBJ2-7	TGTGCCAGCAGCCTCCTTCAGTGGGGGTCCTACGAGCAGTACTTC	CASSLLQWGSYEQYF
TRBV28	few	.	TRBJ2-7	TGTGCCAGCAGTTTATTCGACGAGCAGTACTTC	CASSLFDEQYF
TRBV30	.	.	TRBJ1-1	TGTGCCTGGATGCGGGGTATCACTGAAGCTTTCTTT	CAWMRGITEAFF